This paragraph reports one T cell receptor (beta chain). Different DNA sequences within this sample yield the same CDR3. This entry belongs to a study of beta chain features in type 1 diabetes. Study-wide background: Across all samples, about 110,000,000 sorted cells were examined.

CDR1 and CDR2 (germline): SEHNR, FQNEAQ (reference sequence). V trimming: 1 base; J trimming: 3 bases; junction bases outside the gene matches: 3. This CDR3 region has 14 residues. Sequenced material consisted of expressed TCRB transcripts (all of the isolated RNA was reverse transcribed). Here immunoSEQ multiplex PCR was the method, and the copy in TCRdb shows in-frame clones only, minus some. In the table there are around 300,000 clones, 7% to 9% of which are singletons. The chain is built from TRBV7-9 and TRBJ2-7; 7 bases agree with TRBD1. Specimen: central memory CD4+ T cells from blood. This clonotype was obtained from a woman aged 18-29 years in good health. CDR3: CASSLGGTVYEQYF. The CDR3 DNA reads TGTGCCAGCAGCTTAGGTGGGACAGTCTACGAGCAGTACTTC.